This T cell receptor (beta chain) is drawn from a study of T cell repertoires in cytomegalovirus infection. Background on the study: It was recently identified HLA-C-restricted and well-studied HLA-B-restricted CMV epitopes that the study used. CMV infection together with matching HLA type was indicated by public TCR beta signatures. Study outcomes and limitations: HLA-C-restricted CMV clonotypes gave the most frequent clonotype in two of eight donors. Frequencies of public TCR beta families were cumulated, and this identified carriers of CMV plus the relevant HLA.

As regards this clonotype: Antigen: not known.

TCRdb re-called the reads through MiXCR, storing one row per CDR3 protein. Of 900,000 to 950,000 distinct CDR3 sequences listed, about a third are singletons. The receptor's source is a human donor in good health (CMV status not recorded). Some clones in this sample may be carry-over from other donors' samples. The sequenced sample was cultured CD8+ T cells from PBMCs, obtained from culture after CMV antigen stimulation.

CDR3 amino acids: CASSQLLAGGQETQYF. The CDR3 DNA sequence: TGTGCCAGCAGCCAGTTACTAGCGGGGGGCCAAGAGACCCAGTACTTC. V usage is TRBV6-2 or TRBV6-3 and J usage is TRBJ2-5, with TRBD2 matching 12 bases. V dropped 6 bases and J dropped 1; count of bases not matched to a gene: 6. CDR1 is MNHEY, CDR2 SVGEGT, per germline. The CDR3 consists of 16 residues.